The clone carrying this T cell receptor (beta chain) was counted at least ten times. Its antigen is undetermined. The read gets to within 3 residues of the CDR3 end, and the germline J gene fills in the rest. This entry comes from a study of T cell clonality in common variable immunodeficiency. Whole-study results and caveats: Fewer deletions and N-nucleotide insertions were reportedly seen in common variable immunodeficiency TCR beta sequences. Compared with healthy controls, CVID subjects showed increased TCRbeta clonality, mostly in about a third.

Germline V gene lookup returns CDR1 SGHRS and CDR2 YFSETQ. This CDR3 region has 14 residues. V gave up 2 bases and J gave up 3 bases; unmatched junction bases: 4. Equal genomic DNA amounts from CVID and control samples were sequenced. Clones were read by immunoSEQ multiplex PCR, and TCRdb kept only the in-frame ones, dropping some. The sample contains approximately 45,000 clones, none of them singletons. The chain combines TRBV5-1 with TRBJ2-5, with 7 bases that match TRBD1. Material for sequencing was peripheral blood mononuclear cells. The sequence came from a person aged 18-70 years in good health. The CDR3 DNA, read in part, is TGCGCCAGCAGCTTTGGGACAGCAAAAGAGACC. This gives the protein CASSFGTAKET. The entire CDR3 sequence reads CASSFGTAKETQYF.